The rows below give T cell receptor beta chains drawn from one sample of a study of identical twins. TCRdb re-derived calls from the 5' RACE reads in MiXCR, one entry per CDR3 protein. This table holds hundreds of thousands of distinct CDR3 sequences, about 20% found once. The same specimen was also included in a second study, on T cells expressing NK-cell markers.

Sequenced input: PBMCs. These receptors were collected from a woman under 30 in good health. CDR3s include the opening cysteine and the closing phenylalanine or tryptophan. The D gene is left open where the match is weak. Not every row has a clone size; where given, it reads once, few, many or a size class.

d_gene	abundance	j_gene	v_gene	CDR3nt	CDR3aa
NA	few	TRBJ2-5	TRBV12-5	TGTGCTAGTGGTCCCCAGACTAGCCAAGAGACCCAGTACTTC	CASGPQTSQETQYF
NA	NA	TRBJ2-7	TRBV20-1	TGCAGTGCTAGGTGGGAGACTGGCTACGAGCAGTACTTC	CSARWETGYEQYF
NA	few	TRBJ2-7	TRBV20-1	TGCAGTGCTAGGGAGACCGTTTCCTACGAGCAGTACTTC	CSARETVSYEQYF
NA	few	TRBJ2-3	TRBV7-9	TGTGCCAGCAGCTCCCCTCTTACAGAAGATACGCAGTATTTT	CASSSPLTEDTQYF
NA	few	TRBJ1-6	TRBV6-5	TGTGCCAGCAGTTACTACCACCTCAATTCACCCCTCCACTTT	CASSYYHLNSPLHF
TRBD1	few	TRBJ2-7	TRBV29-1	TGCAGCGTTGAAAAACAGGGGGTCAACGAGCAGTACTTC	CSVEKQGVNEQYF
NA	once	TRBJ2-6	TRBV7-9	TGTGCCAGCACTGGTCAGGGTGCTGGGGCCAACGTCCTGACTTTC	CASTGQGAGANVLTF
TRBD2	few	TRBJ2-7	TRBV5-1	TGCGCCAGCAGCTTACGAGCGGGGGGAATCAATTACGAGCAGTACTTC	CASSLRAGGINYEQYF
NA	few	TRBJ2-5	TRBV5-1	TGCGCCAGCACCTTTAACGGGGTCCCGGAGACCCAGTACTTC	CASTFNGVPETQYF
NA	NA	TRBJ2-3	TRBV11-2	TGTGCCAGCAGCAATACCCAGCGGAACACAGATACGCAGTATTTT	CASSNTQRNTDTQYF
NA	few	TRBJ2-7	TRBV5-1	TGCGCCAGCACATCCCGGGACGGCCACGAGCAGTACTTC	CASTSRDGHEQYF
NA	few	TRBJ2-2	TRBV29-1	TGCAGCGTTGAAGCTATCTCAGGGGAGCTGTTTTTT	CSVEAISGELFF
TRBD2	NA	TRBJ2-1	TRBV20-1	TGCAGTGCTGTTAGCGGGAGTCGTCTCAATGAGCAGTTCTTC	CSAVSGSRLNEQFF
NA	few	TRBJ2-3	TRBV25-1	TGTGCCAGCAGTGAATATTCCGGCCACACAGATACGCAGTATTTT	CASSEYSGHTDTQYF
NA	NA	TRBJ2-2	TRBV5-1	TGCGCCAGCAGCTTGGACACACACACCGGGGAGCTGTTTTTT	CASSLDTHTGELFF
NA	few	TRBJ2-7	TRBV7-2	TGTGCCAGCAGCTTAAGATTGGGGCGCGAGCAGTACTTC	CASSLRLGREQYF
NA	few	TRBJ2-5	TRBV4-2	TGTGCCAGCAGCCAAGATCCGGGGCTAACAGGGGAGACCCAGTACTTC	CASSQDPGLTGETQYF
NA	NA	TRBJ2-1	TRBV5-1	TGCGCCAGCAGCCTGACCTGGAGCTCCTACAATGAGCAGTTCTTC	CASSLTWSSYNEQFF
NA	few	TRBJ2-4	TRBV20-1	TGCAGTGCTAGAGATATCCCGAAAAACATTCAGTACTTC	CSARDIPKNIQYF
TRBD2	NA	TRBJ2-5	TRBV14	TGTGCCAGCAGCCAAGAATTAAACCTAGCGGGGGGCCTGGAGACCCAGTACTTC	CASSQELNLAGGLETQYF
TRBD1	NA	TRBJ2-7	TRBV10-3	TGTGCCATCAGTGGGCGGACAGGGGGCGCTTTCCCGGTGTACTTC	CAISGRTGGAFPVYF
NA	few	TRBJ1-1	TRBV7-3	TGTGCCAGCAGCCGTTGGGGGGCAGAGGACACTGAAGCTTTCTTT	CASSRWGAEDTEAFF
NA	few	TRBJ2-5	TRBV9	TGTGCCAGCAGCGCGGGCGGTTCGGGGCCAAAAGAGACCCAGTACTTC	CASSAGGSGPKETQYF
TRBD2	few	TRBJ2-1	TRBV12-3/TRBV12-4	TGTGCCAGCAGTTTTGCTAGCGGGAGTAGCGATGAGCAGTTCTTC	CASSFASGSSDEQFF
NA	few	TRBJ2-3	TRBV28	TGTGCCAGCAGCGATCGGGGTTCGGGCAAGGATACGCAGTATTTT	CASSDRGSGKDTQYF
NA	NA	TRBJ1-6	TRBV10-3	TGTGCCATCGGGGAACAGGGTTCACCCCTCCACTTT	CAIGEQGSPLHF
NA	NA	TRBJ2-2	TRBV20-1	TGCAGTGCTAGAGATAACAGGGCAGGGAGCACCGGGGAGCTGTTTTTT	CSARDNRAGSTGELFF
NA	NA	TRBJ2-1	TRBV6-1	TGTGCCAGCAGGGACCGGGTTTCCCCCTACAATGAGCAGTTCTTC	CASRDRVSPYNEQFF
NA	few	TRBJ1-2	TRBV10-2	TGCGCCAGCAGTGTTGGCATGGGGTATGGCTACACCTTC	CASSVGMGYGYTF
NA	NA	TRBJ1-5	TRBV6-5	TGTGCCAGCAGTTACTCCTTCGGTGGCCGGTATAGCAATCAGCCCCAGCATTTT	CASSYSFGGRYSNQPQHF
NA	NA	TRBJ1-3	TRBV27	TGTGCCAGCAGTACGGACGTTGGAAACACCATATATTTT	CASSTDVGNTIYF
TRBD2	NA	TRBJ2-3	TRBV20-1	TGCAGTGCTAGAGAATTCGGGGGGGCAGTTCCAGATACGCAGTATTTT	CSAREFGGAVPDTQYF
NA	few	TRBJ2-2	TRBV11-2	TGTGCCAGCACCCTTTTCCGCGGGCAGGGTAACACCGGGGAGCTGTTTTTT	CASTLFRGQGNTGELFF
NA	few	TRBJ2-2	TRBV6-1	TGTGCCAGCACTGATTCCGGGGGAACCGGGGAGCTGTTTTTT	CASTDSGGTGELFF
NA	NA	TRBJ2-7	TRBV21-1	TGTGCCAGCAGCAAAGAGAGAGGGGGTCACGAGCAGTACTTC	CASSKERGGHEQYF
NA	few	TRBJ2-7	TRBV7-2	TGTGCCAGCAGCCCGGGTGTACAGGGTAGTTACGAGCAGTACTTC	CASSPGVQGSYEQYF
TRBD2	many	TRBJ2-1	TRBV11-2	TGTGCCAGCAGCTTAGGGACTAGCGGGGGGAGCTCCTACAATGAGCAGTTCTTC	CASSLGTSGGSSYNEQFF
NA	NA	TRBJ2-1	TRBV9	TGTGCCAGCAGCATCGGGACTCCTTACAATGAGCAGTTCTTC	CASSIGTPYNEQFF
NA	NA	TRBJ1-3	TRBV4-2	TGTGCCAGCAGCCGCGACGAAAGACTGGGAGGAAACACCATATATTTT	CASSRDERLGGNTIYF
NA	NA	TRBJ2-1	TRBV5-1	TGCGCCAGCAGCTTGTTCTCGGACAATGAGCAGTTCTTC	CASSLFSDNEQFF
NA	few	TRBJ2-5	TRBV21-1	TGTGCCAGCAGCCAAGGATTTGAAGAGACCCAGTACTTC	CASSQGFEETQYF
TRBD2	NA	TRBJ2-1	TRBV10-3	TGTGCCATCAGTGAGTCGGCGGGGGGGCCGGGAGATGAGCAGTTCTTC	CAISESAGGPGDEQFF
NA	NA	TRBJ2-1	TRBV6-2/TRBV6-3	TGTGCCAGCAGTTACGTCGGGTCGGCTGCATATTCCTACAATGAGCAGTTCTTC	CASSYVGSAAYSYNEQFF